This record concerns one TCR beta chain sequence. The sample holds many counts of this clonotype. The specificity of this receptor is unknown. Per-base quality was not reported, and no clone a single base away is much larger than it. The data stem from a study of neurological immune-mediated disorders (dated by TCRdb to the late 2010s). About the investigation overall: Using UMI-based sequencing, the study compared peripheral blood TCR-beta repertoires from patients with HTLV-I-associated myelopathy (HAM/TSP), patients with multiple sclerosis, and healthy controls. Longitudinal samples, technical triplicates and paired sorted CD4+ and CD8+ T-cell subsets, alongside PBMC samples, were included among the approximately 110 TCR-beta libraries. The cohort comprised 68 subjects: 14 HAM/TSP patients, approximately 34 multiple sclerosis patients and approximately 20 healthy controls. Results the study describes overall, beyond this receptor: Expanded clones from different subjects shared no identical CDR3 amino acid sequences, which suggests that TCR-beta repertoires were private in all groups. TCR clonal expansion was highest in HAM/TSP patients and lowest in MS patients, with MS patients falling below even healthy controls.

The healthy controls were volunteers from blood banks in Maryland, USA. Libraries from unsorted PBMCs were made from 2 million PBMCs kept in RNAlater at -80 degrees C until RNA extraction. Peripheral blood was subjected to Ficoll-Hypaque density gradient centrifugation to isolate PBMCs, which were then cryopreserved in liquid nitrogen. To synthesize cDNA, template-switch 5'RACE was performed with a primer carrying a 10-nucleotide random unique molecular identifier so that each TCR transcript was tagged. Over 170 million TCR-beta sequences, covering 15-18 subjects, were produced in each sequencing run. The RNeasy kit was used to extract total RNA. The KAPA Real-time Library Amplification kit was used to amplify TCR-beta VDJ regions with primers for the TCR constant region and the 5'RACE anchor. Sample indexes and Illumina adaptors were added in a first PCR, and a second PCR then increased library yield. After Ampure bead purification, the TCR product of roughly 650 bp was size-selected on a 2% E-gel SizeSelection system. Before pooling, library quality was assessed on a Bioanalyzer, concentration was determined with Qubit, and library quantification was performed with the Kapa Library Quantification kit. An Illumina HiSeq 2500 was used to sequence the libraries paired-end at 2 x 150 bp. To increase sequence diversity, about 24-32% phiX was spiked into each library pool. The original methods were these. The UMI-based MiGEC pipeline processed quality-filtered reads and removed over 80% of raw TCR sequences during error correction. IMGT germline references were used for aligning VDJ genes, and each clonotype was defined as a unique CDR3 amino acid sequence together with its V-J genes. Clonal expansion, Shannon diversity and CDR3 relatedness (CalcPairwiseDistances, ClusterSamples) were evaluated with VDJtools, and phylogenetic trees were built with CLCbio workbench. Using coefficient-of-variation modelling across technical triplicates, the study counted a clone as expanded if it had at least 8 unique UMIs. The public reads were run again by TCRdb, first through fastp at Q25 and then through MiXCR, and only productive beta chains were kept. Rows are combined by CDR3 protein, so each entry shows the most common genes and DNA. The authors' filters were not applied to this entry. Within this sample are around 14,000 distinct CDR3 sequences, with roughly 10% of them counted one time only. The ten largest make up under 30% of the sample.

Sequencing was carried out using PBMCs. This clonotype was sampled from a woman aged 40-49 years in good health.

The DNA reads TGCGCCAGCAGCCGAGGGACAGGGGGCGGCGAGACCCAGTACTTC. Its translation reads: CASSRGTGGGETQYF. The chain employs TRBV5-1 and TRBJ2-5, with TRBD1 matching 12 junction bases. Taken from cysteine to phenylalanine, the CDR3 has 15 residues. Of all the DNA, just the CDR3 is kept, 45 bases in frame from base 1. CDR1 SGHRS and CDR2 YFSETQ were looked up in the germline V gene. Trimming leaves V shorter by 4 bases and J shorter by 5 bases, with the junction holding 6 bases beyond the gene matches.